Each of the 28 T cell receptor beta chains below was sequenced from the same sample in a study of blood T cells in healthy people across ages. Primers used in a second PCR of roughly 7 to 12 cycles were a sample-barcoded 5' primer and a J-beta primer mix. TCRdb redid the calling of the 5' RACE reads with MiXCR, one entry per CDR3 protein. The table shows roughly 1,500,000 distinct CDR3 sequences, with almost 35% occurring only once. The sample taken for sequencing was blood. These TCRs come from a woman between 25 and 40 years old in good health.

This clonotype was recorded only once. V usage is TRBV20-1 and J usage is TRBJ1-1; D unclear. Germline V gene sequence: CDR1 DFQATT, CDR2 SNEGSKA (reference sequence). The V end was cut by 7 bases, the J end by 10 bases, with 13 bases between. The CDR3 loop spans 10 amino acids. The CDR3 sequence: CSGGGEGAFF. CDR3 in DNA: TGCAGTGGCGGAGGCGAGGGAGCTTTCTTT.

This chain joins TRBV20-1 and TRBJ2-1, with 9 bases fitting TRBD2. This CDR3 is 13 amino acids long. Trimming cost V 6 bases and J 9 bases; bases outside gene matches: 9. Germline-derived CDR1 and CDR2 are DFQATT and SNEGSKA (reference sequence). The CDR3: CSAVGLAGSEQFF. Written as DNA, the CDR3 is TGCAGTGCCGTGGGGCTAGCGGGGAGTGAGCAGTTCTTC.

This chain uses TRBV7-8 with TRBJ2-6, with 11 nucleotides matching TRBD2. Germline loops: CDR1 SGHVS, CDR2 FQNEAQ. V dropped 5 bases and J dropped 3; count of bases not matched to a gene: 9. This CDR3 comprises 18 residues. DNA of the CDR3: TGTGCCAGCAGCGCATCCAATCTAGCGGGAGGTGGGGCCAACGTCCTGACTTTC. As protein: CASSASNLAGGGANVLTF. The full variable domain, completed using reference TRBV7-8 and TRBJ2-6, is GAGVSQSPRYKVAKRGQDVALRCDPISGHVSLFWYQQALGQGPEFLTYFQNEAQLDKSGLPSDRFFAERPEGSVSTLKIQRTQQEDSAVYLCASSASNLAGGGANVLTFGAGSRLTVL.

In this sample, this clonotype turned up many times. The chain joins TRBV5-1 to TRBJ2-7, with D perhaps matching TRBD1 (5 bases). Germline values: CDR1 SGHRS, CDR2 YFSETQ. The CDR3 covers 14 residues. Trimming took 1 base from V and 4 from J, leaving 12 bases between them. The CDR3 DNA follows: TGCGCCAGCAGCTTGAGCCCGGCAGGGTACGAGCAGTACTTC. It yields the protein CASSLSPAGYEQYF.

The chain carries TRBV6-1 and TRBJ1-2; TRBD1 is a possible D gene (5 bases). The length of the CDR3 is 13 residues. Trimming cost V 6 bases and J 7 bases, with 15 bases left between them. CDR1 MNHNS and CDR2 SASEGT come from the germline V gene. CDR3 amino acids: CASRAPGYAGYTF. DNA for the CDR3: TGTGCCAGCAGAGCCCCAGGGTACGCTGGCTACACCTTC.

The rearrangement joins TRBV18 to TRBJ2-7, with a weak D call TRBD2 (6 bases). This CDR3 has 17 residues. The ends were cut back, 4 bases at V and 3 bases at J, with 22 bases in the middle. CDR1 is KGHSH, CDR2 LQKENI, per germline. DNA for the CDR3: TGTGCCAGCTCACGATTCGGAGGCGGAGGGGCGGACTACGAGCAGTACTTC. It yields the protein CASSRFGGGGADYEQYF. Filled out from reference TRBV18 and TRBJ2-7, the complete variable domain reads NAGVMQNPRHLVRRRGQEARLRCSPMKGHSHVYWYRQLPEEGLKFMVYLQKENIIDESGMPKERFSAEFPKEGPSILRIQQVVRGDSAAYFCASSRFGGGGADYEQYFGPGTRLTVT.

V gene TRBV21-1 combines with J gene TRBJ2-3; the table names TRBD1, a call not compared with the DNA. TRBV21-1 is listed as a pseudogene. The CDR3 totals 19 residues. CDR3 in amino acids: CASSRYANREGGSTDTQYF. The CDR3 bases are TGTGCCAGCAGCCGGTACGCAAACCGAGAAGGGGGAAGCACAGATACGCAGTATTTT.

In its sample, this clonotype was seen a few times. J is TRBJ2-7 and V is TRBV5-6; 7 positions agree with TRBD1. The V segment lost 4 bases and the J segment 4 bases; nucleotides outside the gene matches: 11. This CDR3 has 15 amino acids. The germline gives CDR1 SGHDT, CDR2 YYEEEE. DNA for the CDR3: TGTGCCAGCAGCCCCAACCGGGACAGATTATACGAGCAGTACTTC. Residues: CASSPNRDRLYEQYF.

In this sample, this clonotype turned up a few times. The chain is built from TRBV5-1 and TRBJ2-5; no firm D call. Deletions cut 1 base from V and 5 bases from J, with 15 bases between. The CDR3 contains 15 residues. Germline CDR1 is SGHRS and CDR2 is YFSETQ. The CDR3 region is CASSLIPGGTETQYF. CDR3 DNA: TGCGCCAGCAGCTTGATTCCCGGCGGCACGGAGACCCAGTACTTC.

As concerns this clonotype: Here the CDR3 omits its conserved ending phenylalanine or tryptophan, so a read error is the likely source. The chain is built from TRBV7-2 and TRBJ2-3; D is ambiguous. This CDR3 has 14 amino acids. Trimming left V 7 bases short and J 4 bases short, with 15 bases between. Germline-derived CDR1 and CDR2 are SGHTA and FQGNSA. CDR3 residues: CASTPLLGSDTQYC. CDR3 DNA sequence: TGTGCCAGCACCCCCCTTCTAGGGTCAGATACGCAGTATTGT.

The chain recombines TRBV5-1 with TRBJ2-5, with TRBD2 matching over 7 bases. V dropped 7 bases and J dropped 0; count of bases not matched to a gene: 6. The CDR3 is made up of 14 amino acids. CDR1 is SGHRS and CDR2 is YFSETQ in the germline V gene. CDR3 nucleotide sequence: TGCGCCAGCGGGCTAGCGGAGTACCAAGAGACCCAGTACTTC. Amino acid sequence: CASGLAEYQETQYF.

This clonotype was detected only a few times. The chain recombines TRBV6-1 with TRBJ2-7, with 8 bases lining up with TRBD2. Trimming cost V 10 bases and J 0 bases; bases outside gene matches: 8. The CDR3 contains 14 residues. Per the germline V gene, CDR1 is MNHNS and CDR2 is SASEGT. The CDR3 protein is CAIHRTSFSYEQYF. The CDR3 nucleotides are TGTGCCATCCACCGGACTAGCTTCTCCTACGAGCAGTACTTC.

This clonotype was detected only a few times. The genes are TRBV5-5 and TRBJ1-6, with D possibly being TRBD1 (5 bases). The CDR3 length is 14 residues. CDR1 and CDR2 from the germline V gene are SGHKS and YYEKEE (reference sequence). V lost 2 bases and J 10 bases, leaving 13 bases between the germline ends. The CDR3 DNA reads TGTGCCAGCAGCTTAGGGGCAAACATCTCACCCCTCCACTTT. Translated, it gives CASSLGANISPLHF.

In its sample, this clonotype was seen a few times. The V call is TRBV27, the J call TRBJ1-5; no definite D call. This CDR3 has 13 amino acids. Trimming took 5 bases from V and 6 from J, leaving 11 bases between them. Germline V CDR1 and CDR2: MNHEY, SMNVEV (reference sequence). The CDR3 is CASSPAEGQPQHF. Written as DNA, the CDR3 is TGTGCCAGCAGTCCCGCTGAGGGTCAGCCCCAGCATTTT.

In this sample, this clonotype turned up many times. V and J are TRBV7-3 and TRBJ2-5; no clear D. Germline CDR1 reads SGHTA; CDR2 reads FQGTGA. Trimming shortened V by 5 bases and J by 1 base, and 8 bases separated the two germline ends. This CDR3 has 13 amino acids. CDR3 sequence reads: CASSAQVQETQYF. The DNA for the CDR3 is TGTGCCAGCAGCGCCCAGGTCCAAGAGACCCAGTACTTC.

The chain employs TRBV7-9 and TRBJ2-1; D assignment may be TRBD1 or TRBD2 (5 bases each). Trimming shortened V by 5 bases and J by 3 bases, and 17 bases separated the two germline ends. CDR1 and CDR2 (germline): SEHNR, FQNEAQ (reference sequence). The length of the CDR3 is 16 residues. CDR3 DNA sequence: TGTGCCAGCAGCGCGTTGGGACGGGAATTCTACAATGAGCAGTTCTTC. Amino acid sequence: CASSALGREFYNEQFF.

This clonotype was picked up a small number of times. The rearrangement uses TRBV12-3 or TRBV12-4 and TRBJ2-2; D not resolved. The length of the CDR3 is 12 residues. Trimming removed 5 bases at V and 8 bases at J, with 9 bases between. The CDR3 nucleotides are TGTGCCAGCAGTACTAACTTGGGGGAGCTGTTTTTT. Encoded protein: CASSTNLGELFF.

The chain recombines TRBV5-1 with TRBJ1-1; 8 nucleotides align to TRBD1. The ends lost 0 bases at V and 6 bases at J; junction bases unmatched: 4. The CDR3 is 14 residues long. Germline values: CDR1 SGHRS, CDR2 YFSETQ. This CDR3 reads CASSLADRAPEAFF. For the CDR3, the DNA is TGCGCCAGCAGCTTGGCGGACAGGGCCCCTGAAGCTTTCTTT.

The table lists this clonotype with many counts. The chain's CDR3 is CASSLGISYEQYF. CDR3 in DNA: TGCGCCAGCAGCTTGGGGATCTCCTACGAGCAGTACTTC. V gene TRBV5-1 combines with J gene TRBJ2-7; the D is unclear. The germline gives CDR1 SGHRS, CDR2 YFSETQ. Between the trimmed V and J ends, which lost 0 bases and 0 bases, there was a span of 4 bases. This CDR3 region has 13 residues.

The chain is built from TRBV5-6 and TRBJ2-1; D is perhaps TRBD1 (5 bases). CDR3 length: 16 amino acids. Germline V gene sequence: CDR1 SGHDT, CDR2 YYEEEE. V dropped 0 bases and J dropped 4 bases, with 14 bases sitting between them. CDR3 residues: CASSLDVGVGYNEQFF. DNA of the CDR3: TGTGCCAGCAGCTTGGACGTAGGGGTTGGGTACAATGAGCAGTTCTTC.

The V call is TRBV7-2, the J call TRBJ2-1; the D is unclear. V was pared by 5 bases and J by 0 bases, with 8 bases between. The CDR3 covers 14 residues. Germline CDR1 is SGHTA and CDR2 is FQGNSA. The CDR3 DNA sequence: TGTACCAGCAGCCCCGGATACTCCTACAATGAGCAGTTCTTC. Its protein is CTSSPGYSYNEQFF.

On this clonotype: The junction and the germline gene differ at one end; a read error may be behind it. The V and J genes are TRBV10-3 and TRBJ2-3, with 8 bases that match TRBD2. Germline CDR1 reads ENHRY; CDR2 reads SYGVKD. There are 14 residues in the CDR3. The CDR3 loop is CAISTGGAADTRYF. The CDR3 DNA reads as TGTGCCATCAGCACGGGGGGGGCCGCAGATACGCGGTATTTT.

The CDR3 coding sequence is TGTGCCAGCAATCTCGTCCCAGATACGCAGTATTTT. Translated, it gives CASNLVPDTQYF. This chain uses TRBV2 with TRBJ2-3; no clear D. V was trimmed by 7 bases and J by 4 bases, leaving 9 bases between them. The CDR3 is 12 residues long. Germline V gives CDR1 SNHLY, CDR2 FYNNEI.

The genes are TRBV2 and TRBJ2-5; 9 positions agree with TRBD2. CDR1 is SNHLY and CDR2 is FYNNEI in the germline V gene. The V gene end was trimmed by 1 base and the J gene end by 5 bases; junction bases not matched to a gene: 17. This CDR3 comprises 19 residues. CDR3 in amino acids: CASSEGGWMSGTSKETQYF. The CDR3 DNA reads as TGTGCCAGCAGTGAAGGGGGGTGGATGTCGGGGACTAGCAAGGAGACCCAGTACTTC.

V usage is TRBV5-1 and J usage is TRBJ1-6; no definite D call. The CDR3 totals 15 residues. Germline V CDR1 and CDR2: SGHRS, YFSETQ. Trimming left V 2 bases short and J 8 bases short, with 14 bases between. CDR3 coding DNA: TGCGCCAGCAGCTTCGAAGGTCCGAACGATTCACCCCTCCACTTT. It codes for CASSFEGPNDSPLHF. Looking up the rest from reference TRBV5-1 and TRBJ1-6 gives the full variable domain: KAGVTQTPRYLIKTRGQQVTLSCSPISGHRSVSWYQQTPGQGLQFLFEYFSETQRNKGNFPGRFSGRQFSNSRSEMNVSTLELGDSALYLCASSFEGPNDSPLHFGNGTRLTVT.

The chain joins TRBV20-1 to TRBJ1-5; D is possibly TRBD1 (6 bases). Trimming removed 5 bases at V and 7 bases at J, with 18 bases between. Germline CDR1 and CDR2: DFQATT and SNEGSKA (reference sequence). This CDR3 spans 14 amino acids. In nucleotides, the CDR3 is TGCAGTGCTGTTCGTCGAGGGGGTGGACAGCCCCAGCATTTT. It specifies CSAVRRGGGQPQHF.

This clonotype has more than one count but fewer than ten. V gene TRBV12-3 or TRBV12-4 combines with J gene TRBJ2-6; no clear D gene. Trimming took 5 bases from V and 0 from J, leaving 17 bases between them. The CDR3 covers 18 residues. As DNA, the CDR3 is TGTGCCAGCAGTCAACGCAGTCTTTTACTCTCTGGGGCCAACGTCCTGACTTTC. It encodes CASSQRSLLLSGANVLTF.

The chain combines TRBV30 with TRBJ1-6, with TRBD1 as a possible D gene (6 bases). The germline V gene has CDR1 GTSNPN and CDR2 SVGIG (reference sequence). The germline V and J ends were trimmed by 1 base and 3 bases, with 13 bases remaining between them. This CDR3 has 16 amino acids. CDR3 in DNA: TGTGCCTGGAGTGGGGAGGGGGGACACTATAATTCACCCCTCCACTTT. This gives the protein CAWSGEGGHYNSPLHF.